This TCR beta chain derives from a study of CD8+ T cells in alopecia areata. Study in general: Tofacitinib therapy lasting 6 to 18 months was followed by 6 months off drug. The study, taken as a whole, reports: More clonal than normal scalp was lesional scalp, particularly alopecia totalis/universalis.

Regarding treatment: oral pan-JAK inhibitor, 5-10 mg twice daily. TCR sequencing used cDNA made by reverse transcription of extracted RNA. The protocol was immunoSEQ multiplex PCR, while the TCRdb copy is restricted to in-frame clones and leaves out a portion. This sample has around 270,000 clones, with roughly 60% found just once. Trimming took off 10 bases at V and 6 bases at J, with 12 bases between the two ends. The CDR3 consists of 11 residues. CDR1 and CDR2 (germline): LNHDA, SQIVND (reference sequence). This clone has more than one count but fewer than ten. Its antigen remains unidentified. This sample comprised CD4+ T cells sorted from blood, obtained at week 24, from a patient treated with tofacitinib. This chain uses TRBV19 with TRBJ1-1, with D maybe TRBD1 (5 bases). The sequence was collected from a human donor with alopecia areata. CDR3 protein: CATRGSAEAFF. The CDR3, as DNA: TGTGCCACTAGGGGATCGGCTGAAGCTTTCTTT. The complete variable domain, with remaining parts taken from reference TRBV19 and TRBJ1-1, reads DGGITQSPKYLFRKEGQNVTLSCEQNLNHDAMYWYRQDPGQGLRLIYYSQIVNDFQKGDIAEGYSVSREKKESFPLTVTSAQKNPTAFYLCATRGSAEAFFGQGTRLTVV.